The clone carrying this T cell receptor (beta chain) has just one count. The antigen remains undetermined. Sequenced by immunoSEQ multiplex PCR; TCRdb stores in-frame clones only, minus some. The profile covers 65,000 to 70,000 clones, with roughly nine tenths appearing a single time and under 7% taken by the ten largest. CDR3 length: 12 amino acids. Germline V gene sequence: CDR1 LNHDA, CDR2 SQIVND (reference sequence). V was pared by 1 base and J by 7 bases, with 8 bases between. The sample belongs to a study of OX40 agonist ivuxolimab in advanced cancers. About the research overall: There were three patients with partial responses, one having hepatocellular carcinoma and two cutaneous melanoma. Findings and limits, study-wide: Antigen specificity remained undetermined for the expanded peripheral T cells.

The receptor comes from an adult with an advanced solid tumor such as melanoma, head and neck, liver or kidney cancer. Sequenced material: CD4+ or CD8+ T cells sorted from blood, taken in a trial of the OX40 agonist ivuxolimab. This chain joins TRBV19 and TRBJ2-7, with D perhaps TRBD1 or TRBD2 (5 bases each). The CDR3 DNA reads TGTGCCAGTAGTATAGGAGGGGTGGAGCAGTACTTC. Protein sequence: CASSIGGVEQYF.